Following are 2 T cell receptor beta chains from one sample sequenced in a study of a mutant IDH1 vaccine in newly diagnosed glioma. Method: immunoSEQ multiplex PCR; TCRdb's copy keeps in-frame clones and lacks some. The sample contains approximately 19,000 clones, about 85% of which appear only once. This sample's time point: baseline, week 1 (first vaccination visit). Noted treatment: pre-vaccination baseline after standard-of-care therapy. The material sequenced was PBMCs, taken from a glioma patient treated with radiotherapy, temozolomide or both. Every receptor here comes from a man aged 40-50 years with glioma.

The V and J genes are TRBV6-6 and TRBJ2-5, with unresolved D. The germline CDR1 and CDR2 sequences are MNHNY and SVGAGI (reference sequence). V was shortened by 2 bases and J by 4 bases, with 8 bases between the two germline ends. CDR3 length: 13 amino acids. The CDR3 here is CASSYTLRETQYF. Written as DNA, the CDR3 is TGTGCCAGCAGTTACACCCTCCGAGAGACCCAGTACTTC.

The chain links TRBV5-1 to TRBJ1-2, with D perhaps TRBD1 (5 bases). The CDR3 spans 14 residues. Between the trimmed V and J ends, which lost 4 bases and 5 bases, there was a span of 15 bases. Germline V gene sequence: CDR1 SGHRS, CDR2 YFSETQ. The CDR3 protein is CASSPAGTLYGYTF. The CDR3, as DNA: TGCGCCAGCAGCCCAGCCGGGACCCTATATGGCTACACCTTC.